The 29 T cell receptor beta chains listed next were all sequenced from one sample in a study of blood T cell repertoires in COVID-19. TCRdb keeps only in-frame clones here, not all; method: immunoSEQ multiplex PCR. The sample lists 55,000 or so clones; around 84% were seen once. What was sequenced was peripheral blood. These TCRs come from a human donor in a cohort sampled during active or convalescent COVID-19.

This chain uses TRBV11-2 with TRBJ2-5, with TRBD2 matching 8 bases. Germline V gene lookup returns CDR1 SGHAT and CDR2 FQNNGV. CDR3 length equals 16 residues. J was trimmed by 1 base and V by 5 bases; bases with no gene match: 9. The CDR3 here is CASSQYGGALQETQYF. The CDR3 nucleotides read TGTGCCAGCAGCCAATACGGGGGGGCTCTCCAAGAGACCCAGTACTTC. The full variable domain, rest sourced from reference TRBV11-2 and TRBJ2-5, is EAGVAQSPRYKIIEKRQSVAFWCNPISGHATLYWYQQILGQGPKLLIQFQNNGVVDDSQLPKDRFSAERLKGVDSTLKIQPAKLEDSAVYLCASSQYGGALQETQYFGPGTRLLVL.

The rearrangement links TRBV29-1 to TRBJ2-7, with 8 bases identical to TRBD1. This CDR3 is built from 14 residues. The trim removed 4 bases at V and 2 bases at J, leaving 7 bases unmatched. Per germline, CDR1 SQVTM and CDR2 ANQGSEA. The DNA of the CDR3 is TGCAGCGTTGTGAGTCAGGGGGCAACCTACGAGCAGTACTTC. Amino acid sequence: CSVVSQGATYEQYF.

V is TRBV10-3 and J is TRBJ2-3; TRBD2 matches 12 bases. Per the germline V gene, CDR1 is ENHRY and CDR2 is SYGVKD. V was clipped by 6 bases and J by 2 bases; unmatched bases: 9. This CDR3 spans 17 amino acids. The CDR3 DNA reads as TGTGCCATCAGCGACCGAGGACTAGCGGGGAACACAGATACGCAGTATTTT. It codes for CAISDRGLAGNTDTQYF.

This chain links TRBV6-5 with TRBJ2-7, with TRBD1 matching over 7 bases. Germline CDR1 is MNHEY and CDR2 is SVGAGI. V dropped 8 bases and J dropped 7; count of bases not matched to a gene: 11. The CDR3 has 13 amino acids. The CDR3 here is CASAARQGEEQYF. CDR3 DNA: TGTGCCAGCGCTGCCCGACAGGGCGAAGAGCAGTACTTC.

The chain is built from TRBV4-3 and TRBJ2-5, with TRBD1 as a possible D gene (5 bases). The CDR3 contains 13 residues. Looked up from germline, CDR1 is LGHNA and CDR2 is YSLEER. V was trimmed by 3 bases and J by 5 bases, leaving 10 bases between them. The CDR3 DNA follows: TGCGCCAGCAGCCAGTGGCAGGGCGAGACCCAGTACTTC. Residues: CASSQWQGETQYF.

The rearrangement uses TRBV24-1 and TRBJ1-2, with D perhaps matching TRBD1 (5 bases). Germline CDR1 and CDR2: KGHDR and SFDVKD. This CDR3 is 14 amino acids long. Trimming shortened V by 3 bases and J by 3 bases, and 10 bases separated the two germline ends. The DNA of the CDR3 is TGTGCCACCAGTGATCCGGCCAGGGACTATGGCTACACCTTC. Its translation is CATSDPARDYGYTF.

This clone appeared a single time. The gene calls are TRBV7-9 and TRBJ2-7, with 11 bases that match TRBD2. J gave up 2 bases and V 4 bases, and 7 bases lay outside the gene matches. Germline assignment: CDR1 SEHNR and CDR2 FQNEAQ (reference sequence). The CDR3 has 16 amino acids. CDR3 loop: CASSSTSGGPTYEQYF. Written as DNA, the CDR3 is TGTGCCAGCAGCTCCACTAGCGGGGGCCCTACCTACGAGCAGTACTTC.

The genes are TRBV4-3 and TRBJ2-7, with 11 positions matching TRBD1. CDR1 and CDR2 (germline): LGHNA, YSLEER. The CDR3 contains 16 residues. V trimming: 3 bases; J trimming: 7 bases; junction bases outside the gene matches: 11. The CDR3 is CASSQVGQGAIREQYF. The DNA for the CDR3 is TGCGCCAGCAGCCAGGTTGGACAGGGGGCTATACGGGAGCAGTACTTC.

The chain couples TRBV6-6 to TRBJ1-1; a possible D gene is TRBD1 (5 bases). V was pared by 0 bases and J by 7 bases, with 15 bases between. Germline V lookup: CDR1 MNHNY, CDR2 SVGAGI (reference sequence). This CDR3 has 15 amino acids. The CDR3 DNA reads TGTGCCAGCAGTTACTCGAATGCCCCGCAGGGTGAAGCTTTCTTT. Translating it yields CASSYSNAPQGEAFF.

This chain joins TRBV19 and TRBJ1-3; a possible D gene is TRBD1 (6 bases). The CDR3 runs 15 residues. Germline lookup yields CDR1 LNHDA and CDR2 SQIVND (reference sequence). V lost 5 bases to trimming and J lost 5 bases, with 16 bases between them. The chain's CDR3 is CASSGPDRLRNTIYF. For the CDR3, the DNA is TGTGCCAGTAGTGGGCCTGACAGGTTGAGAAACACCATATATTTT.

The chain carries TRBV3-1 (or the pseudogene TRBV3-2) and TRBJ2-3; 11 bases match TRBD2. V trimming: 0 bases; J trimming: 3 bases; junction bases outside the gene matches: 2. The length of the CDR3 is 16 residues. The germline CDR1 and CDR2 sequences are LGHDT and YNNKEL (reference sequence). The CDR3 reads CASSQEASGRTDTQYF. CDR3 DNA: TGTGCCAGCAGCCAAGAGGCTAGCGGGAGGACAGATACGCAGTATTTT.

The V gene is TRBV7-2, the J gene TRBJ2-5, with D perhaps matching TRBD1 (6 bases). V lost 5 bases, J lost 4 bases, and 11 bases lay in between. The CDR3 length is 13 residues. Germline CDR1 is SGHTA and CDR2 is FQGNSA. The CDR3 nucleotides are TGTGCCAGCAGCCGTAAAGGGGGAGAGACCCAGTACTTC. Its translation: CASSRKGGETQYF.

This chain uses TRBV6-6 with TRBJ2-5; 10 bases are shared with TRBD1. This CDR3 region has 15 residues. Germline V gene lookup returns CDR1 MNHNY and CDR2 SVGAGI (reference sequence). The trim removed 5 bases at V and 5 bases at J, leaving 8 bases unmatched. CDR3 loop: CASSRDRGSRETQYF. The DNA of the CDR3 is TGTGCCAGCAGTCGGGACAGGGGATCCCGGGAGACCCAGTACTTC.

The chain couples TRBV6-2 or TRBV6-3 to TRBJ1-4; no definite D call. The CDR3 loop spans 15 amino acids. In germline, CDR1 is MNHEY, CDR2 SVGEGT. Trimming removed 2 bases from V and 2 bases from J, with 9 bases in between. The CDR3 protein is CASSYRASTNEKLFF. In nucleotides, the CDR3 is TGTGCCAGCAGTTACCGCGCATCTACTAATGAAAAACTGTTTTTT.

The gene calls are TRBV6-5 and TRBJ2-1; D is perhaps TRBD1 (6 bases). V was pared by 5 bases and J by 0 bases, with 11 bases between. Germline V gene lookup returns CDR1 MNHEY and CDR2 SVGAGI. The CDR3 runs to 15 residues. This chain's CDR3 is CASSLTGNSYNEQFF. CDR3 sequence (DNA): TGTGCCAGCAGTCTAACAGGGAACTCCTACAATGAGCAGTTCTTC.

The chain is built from TRBV6-6 and TRBJ2-7; 12 bases map to TRBD1. Per the germline V gene, CDR1 is MNHNY and CDR2 is SVGAGI (reference sequence). This CDR3 is 15 amino acids long. V shed 4 bases, J shed 5 bases, and the junction held 6 bases outside the gene matches. CDR3 DNA sequence: TGTGCCAGCAGTTTCCCCGGGACAGGGGGCGACGAGCAGTACTTC. Protein product: CASSFPGTGGDEQYF.

Only one count was recorded for this clone. The rearrangement uses TRBV27 and TRBJ1-4; no clear D. The length of the CDR3 is 15 residues. Germline loops: CDR1 MNHEY, CDR2 SMNVEV (reference sequence). Deletions cut 5 bases from V and 0 bases from J, with 10 bases between. CDR3 nucleotide sequence: TGTGCCAGCAGTCCCTCACAGCCAACTAATGAAAAACTGTTTTTT. This encodes CASSPSQPTNEKLFF.

The chain recombines TRBV7-6 with TRBJ2-3, with TRBD1 matching 8 bases. The CDR3 extends over 16 amino acids. Germline V gene lookup returns CDR1 SGHVS and CDR2 FNYEAQ. With V trimmed by 4 bases and J by 1 base, 7 bases remained unmatched. DNA for the CDR3: TGTGCCAGCAGCTCTCGGACAGGGACTGGCACAGATACGCAGTATTTT. The encoded protein is CASSSRTGTGTDTQYF.

This clone appeared a few times. The chain is built from TRBV4-1 and TRBJ1-2, with TRBD1 as a possible D gene (5 bases). The germline gives CDR1 MGHRA, CDR2 YSYEKL. The CDR3 covers 17 residues. Trimming took 4 bases from V and 0 from J, leaving 18 bases between them. CDR3 in DNA: TGCGCCAGCAGCCCCGAAGGTCTCGGGGGTCCTAACTATGGCTACACCTTC. Protein product: CASSPEGLGGPNYGYTF.

A few counts support this clone. J is TRBJ2-1 and V is TRBV2, with D possibly TRBD2 on 5 matching bases. V was shortened by 7 bases and J by 9 bases, with 16 bases between the two germline ends. There are 13 residues in the CDR3. Germline CDR1 and CDR2: SNHLY and FYNNEI. DNA for the CDR3: TGTGCCAGCAACCGACTACTTGGCGGTGAGCAGTTCTTC. Residues: CASNRLLGGEQFF.

The rearrangement joins TRBV11-2 to TRBJ1-3, with 11 bases identical to TRBD1. CDR3 size: 18 residues. Germline loops: CDR1 SGHAT, CDR2 FQNNGV. The J segment lost 0 bases and the V segment lost 4 bases, leaving 8 bases of the junction unmatched. Written as DNA, the CDR3 is TGTGCCAGCAGCTCAGGACAGGGGGCCTTCTTCTCTGGAAACACCATATATTTT. This translates into CASSSGQGAFFSGNTIYF.

The V gene is TRBV7-2, the J gene TRBJ2-1; 10 bases align to TRBD2. V gave up 8 bases and J gave up 9 bases; unmatched junction bases: 7. This CDR3 spans 13 amino acids. Germline CDR1 and CDR2: SGHTA and FQGNSA. The CDR3 region has the DNA TGTGCCAGCGAAGCGGGGGGGGTCGGTGAGCAGTTCTTC. It translates to CASEAGGVGEQFF.

V is TRBV7-9 and J is TRBJ2-7; 10 nucleotides align to TRBD1. The CDR3 sequence is 14 residues long. The V gene's germline CDR1 is SEHNR and CDR2 FQNEAQ (reference sequence). Trimming removed 4 bases from V and 3 bases from J; junction bases left unmatched: 3. The CDR3 bases are TGTGCCAGCAGCTCCGGGACAGGGGACTACGAGCAGTACTTC. Translating gives CASSSGTGDYEQYF.

This chain uses TRBV15 with TRBJ2-7; the match to TRBD1 covers 7 bases. This CDR3 contains 16 residues. Losses at the gene ends were 3 bases for V and 7 bases for J; bases not matched to a gene: 15. Germline assignment: CDR1 LNHNV and CDR2 YYDKDF (reference sequence). The CDR3 loop reads CATSRDPGQLALEQYF. DNA for the CDR3: TGTGCCACCAGCAGGGATCCGGGACAGTTAGCCTTGGAGCAGTACTTC.

The V call is TRBV6-2 or TRBV6-3, the J call TRBJ1-2; D may be TRBD1 (5 bases). The germline V gene encodes CDR1 MNHEY and CDR2 SVGEGT. The CDR3 consists of 14 residues. V was pared by 1 base and J by 8 bases, with 14 bases between. CDR3 amino acids: CASSYWGRVSGYTF. CDR3 nucleotides: TGTGCCAGCAGTTACTGGGGCAGAGTCTCCGGCTACACCTTC.

The chain employs TRBV6-2 or TRBV6-3 and TRBJ1-2; no definite D call. This CDR3 has 15 amino acids. The germline CDR1 and CDR2 sequences are MNHEY and SVGEGT. With 0 bases removed from V and 8 bases from J, the gap between germline ends came to 16 bases. The CDR3 spells CASSYSTRTAGGYTF. The CDR3 nucleotides read TGTGCCAGCAGTTACTCGACACGGACCGCGGGGGGCTACACCTTC.

V and J are TRBV7-2 and TRBJ1-1; D remains unclear. The CDR3 runs to 16 residues. V was pared by 4 bases and J by 0 bases, with 15 bases between. Germline V gene lookup returns CDR1 SGHTA and CDR2 FQGNSA. The CDR3 region has the DNA TGTGCCAGCAGCTCGGAGGGATTGCGGATGAACACTGAAGCTTTCTTT. This codes for CASSSEGLRMNTEAFF.

The chain carries TRBV6-8 and TRBJ2-7; no reliable D call. Germline CDR1 MNHGY, CDR2 SAAAGT. V lost 3 bases to trimming and J lost 7 bases, with 10 bases between them. This CDR3 is 12 amino acids long. CDR3 region: CASSYSADEQYF. The CDR3 region has the DNA TGTGCCAGCAGTTATTCGGCGGATGAGCAGTACTTC.

The chain employs TRBV4-2 and TRBJ1-6; TRBD1 aligns across 8 bases. Looked up from germline, CDR1 is LGHNA and CDR2 is YNFKEQ. V dropped 3 bases and J dropped 4; count of bases not matched to a gene: 5. There are 16 residues in the CDR3. CDR3 in amino acids: CASSQQGAMYNSPLHF. The CDR3 DNA reads TGTGCCAGCAGCCAGCAGGGGGCGATGTATAATTCACCCCTCCACTTT.